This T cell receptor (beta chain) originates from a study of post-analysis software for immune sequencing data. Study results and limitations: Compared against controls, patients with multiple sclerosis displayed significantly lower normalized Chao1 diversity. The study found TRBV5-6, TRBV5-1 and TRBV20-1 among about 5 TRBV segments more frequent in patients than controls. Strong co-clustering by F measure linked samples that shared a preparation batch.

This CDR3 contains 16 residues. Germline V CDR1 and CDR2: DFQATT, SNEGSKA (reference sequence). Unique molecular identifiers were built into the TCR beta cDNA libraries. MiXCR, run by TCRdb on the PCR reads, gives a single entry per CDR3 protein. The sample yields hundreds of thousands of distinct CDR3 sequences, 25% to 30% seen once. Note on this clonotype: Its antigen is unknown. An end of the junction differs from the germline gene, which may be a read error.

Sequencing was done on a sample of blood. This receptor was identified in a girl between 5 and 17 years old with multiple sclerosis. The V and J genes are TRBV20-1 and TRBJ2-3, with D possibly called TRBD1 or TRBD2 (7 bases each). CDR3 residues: CSARDPGGRGSDTQYF. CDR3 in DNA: TGCAGCGCTAGAGATCCGGGGGGCAGGGGGTCAGATACGCAGTATTTT.